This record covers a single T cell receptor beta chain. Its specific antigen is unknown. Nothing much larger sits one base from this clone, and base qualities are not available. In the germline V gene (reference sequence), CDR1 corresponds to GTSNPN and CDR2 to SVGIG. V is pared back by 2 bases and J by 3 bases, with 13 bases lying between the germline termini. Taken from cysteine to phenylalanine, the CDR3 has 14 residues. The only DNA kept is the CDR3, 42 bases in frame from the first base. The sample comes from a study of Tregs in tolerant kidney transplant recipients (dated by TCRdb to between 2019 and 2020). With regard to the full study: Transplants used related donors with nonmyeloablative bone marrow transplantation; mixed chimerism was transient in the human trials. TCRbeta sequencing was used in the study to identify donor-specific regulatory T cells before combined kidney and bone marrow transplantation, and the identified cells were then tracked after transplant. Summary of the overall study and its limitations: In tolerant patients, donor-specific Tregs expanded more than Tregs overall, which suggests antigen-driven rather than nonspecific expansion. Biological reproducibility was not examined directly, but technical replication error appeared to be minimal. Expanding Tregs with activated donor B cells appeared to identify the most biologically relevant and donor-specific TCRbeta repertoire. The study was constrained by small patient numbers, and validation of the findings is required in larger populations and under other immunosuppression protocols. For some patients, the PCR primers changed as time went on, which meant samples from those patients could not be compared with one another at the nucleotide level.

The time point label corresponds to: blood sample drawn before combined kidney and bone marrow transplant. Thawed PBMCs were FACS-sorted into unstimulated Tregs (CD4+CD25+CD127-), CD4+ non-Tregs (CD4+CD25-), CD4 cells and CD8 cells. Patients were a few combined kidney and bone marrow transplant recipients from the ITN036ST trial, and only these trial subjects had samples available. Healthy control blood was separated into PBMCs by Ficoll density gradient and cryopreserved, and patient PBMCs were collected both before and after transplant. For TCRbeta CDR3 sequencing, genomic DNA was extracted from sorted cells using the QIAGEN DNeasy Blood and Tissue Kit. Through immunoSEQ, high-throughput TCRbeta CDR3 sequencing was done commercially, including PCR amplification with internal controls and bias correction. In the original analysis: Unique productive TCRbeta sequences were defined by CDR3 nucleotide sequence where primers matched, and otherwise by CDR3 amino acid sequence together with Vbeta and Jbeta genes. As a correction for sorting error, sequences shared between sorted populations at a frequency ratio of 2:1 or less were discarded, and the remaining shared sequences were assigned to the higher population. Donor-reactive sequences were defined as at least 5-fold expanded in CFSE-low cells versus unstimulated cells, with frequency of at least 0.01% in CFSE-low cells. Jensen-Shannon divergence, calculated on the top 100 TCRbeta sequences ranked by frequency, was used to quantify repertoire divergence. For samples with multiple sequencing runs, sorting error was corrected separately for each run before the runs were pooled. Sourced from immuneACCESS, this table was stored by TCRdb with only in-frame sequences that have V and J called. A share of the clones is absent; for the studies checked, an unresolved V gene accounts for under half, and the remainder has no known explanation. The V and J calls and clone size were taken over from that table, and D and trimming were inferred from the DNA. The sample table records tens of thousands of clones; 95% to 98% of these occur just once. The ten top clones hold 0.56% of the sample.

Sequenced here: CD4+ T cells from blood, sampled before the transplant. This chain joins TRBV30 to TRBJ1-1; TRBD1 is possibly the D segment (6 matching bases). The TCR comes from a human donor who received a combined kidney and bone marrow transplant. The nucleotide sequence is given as TGTGCCTGGAGTCAAGTTCCAGGGGACACTGAAGCTTTCTTT. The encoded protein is CAWSQVPGDTEAFF.